The source of this T cell receptor beta chain is a study of CD8+ T cells in alopecia areata. The wider study: Each of the treated patients was given oral tofacitinib, 5 to 10 mg twice daily, for moderate-to-severe alopecia areata. Study observations and caveats: Persistence during tofacitinib was seen for many expanded lesional clones in scalp and blood. Researchers reported that TCR sharing among patients proved less clear than in mice, possibly HLA-linked.

As regards this clone: Its antigen is unknown.

Germline values: CDR1 SGHDT, CDR2 YYEEEE. V lost 2 bases and J 8 bases, leaving 14 bases between the germline ends. The CDR3 contains 14 residues. cDNA reverse transcribed from extracted RNA served as the sequencing template. TCRdb keeps only in-frame clones here, not all; method: immunoSEQ multiplex PCR. The sample has 150,000 to 200,000 clones, approximately 49% seen once; the top ten hold about 9.5%. As to treatment: oral pan-JAK inhibitor, 5-10 mg twice daily. Sequencing used CD8+ T cells sorted from blood, obtained at week 52, from a patient treated with tofacitinib. This rearrangement joins TRBV5-6 to TRBJ1-5, with D unresolved. This receptor was identified in a human donor with alopecia areata. The CDR3 spells CASSFGPEREPQHF. The CDR3 region has the DNA TGTGCCAGCAGCTTCGGGCCCGAAAGGGAGCCCCAGCATTTT.